Following are 13 T cell receptor beta chains from one sample sequenced in a study of PD-L1 blockade in urothelial cancer. The table came from immunoSEQ multiplex PCR; TCRdb's copy has only in-frame clones and leaves some out. The table records under 70,000 clones, 70% to 90% of them present only once. The time point here: pretreatment peripheral blood. This material consisted of PBMCs, taken around atezolizumab (anti-PD-L1) treatment. These receptors were obtained from a man in his 70s with urothelial cancer.

This sequence joins TRBV29-1 and TRBJ2-2; D is ambiguous. The CDR3 runs 14 residues. CDR1 and CDR2 (germline): SQVTM, ANQGSEA. V was shortened by 4 bases and J by 3 bases, with 12 bases between the two germline ends. This CDR3 is CSVGADGYTGELFF. The CDR3 nucleotides read TGCAGCGTTGGGGCCGACGGATACACCGGGGAGCTGTTTTTT.

The rearrangement uses TRBV9 and TRBJ2-2; D unresolved. Per the germline V gene, CDR1 is SGDLS and CDR2 is YYNGEE. V was clipped by 0 bases and J by 1 base, with 10 bases between them. This CDR3 region has 16 residues. The CDR3 region is CASSVGLVLNTGELFF. The CDR3 DNA follows: TGTGCCAGCAGCGTAGGGCTAGTTCTGAACACCGGGGAGCTGTTTTTT.

This clone has just a few counts. The chain employs TRBV4-2 and TRBJ1-5, with D possibly being TRBD1 (5 bases). The CDR3 contains 13 residues. Trimming took off 5 bases at V and 10 bases at J, with 15 bases between the two ends. Germline V gives CDR1 LGHNA, CDR2 YNFKEQ. DNA of the CDR3: TGTGCCAGCAGCGCAAGTCCGGGGGATCCCCAGCATTTT. Amino acids: CASSASPGDPQHF.

The count of this clone is one. The chain's CDR3 is CASTMGGLEPQHF. CDR3 coding DNA: TGTGCCAGCACCATGGGGGGTCTGGAGCCCCAGCATTTT. The rearrangement uses TRBV7-9 and TRBJ1-5, with D perhaps TRBD1 (5 bases). Trimming removed 7 bases from V and 8 bases from J, with 15 bases in between. The CDR3 covers 13 residues. CDR1 is SEHNR, CDR2 FQNEAQ, per germline (reference sequence).

This clone has more than one count but fewer than ten. This chain uses TRBV4-3 with TRBJ2-1; perhaps TRBD2 as D (6 bases). With 0 bases removed from V and 9 bases from J, the gap between germline ends came to 15 bases. Germline V lookup: CDR1 LGHNA, CDR2 YSLEER. This CDR3 has 15 amino acids. CDR3 sequence: CASSQERRADFEQFF. DNA for the CDR3: TGCGCCAGCAGCCAAGAGAGGAGGGCCGATTTTGAGCAGTTCTTC.

This chain uses TRBV5-6 with TRBJ1-3, with TRBD1 matching 11 bases. The CDR3 runs to 16 residues. Trimming removed 5 bases from V and 3 bases from J; junction bases left unmatched: 7. The germline V gene encodes CDR1 SGHDT and CDR2 YYEEEE. The CDR3 nucleotides are TGTGCCAGCAGTTTCGGGACAGGGGGGATTGGAAACACCATATATTTT. Its translation is CASSFGTGGIGNTIYF.

This clone was counted between two and nine times. The identical CDR3 is also encoded by other nucleotide sequences in the sample. The chain recombines TRBV5-1 with TRBJ2-1; 8 bases map to TRBD2. With 5 bases clipped from V and 1 base from J, the junction kept 5 bases outside the gene matches. This CDR3 comprises 15 residues. Germline lookup yields CDR1 SGHRS and CDR2 YFSETQ. CDR3 region: CASSLGGGSYNEQFF. Here the CDR3 DNA reads TGCGCCAGCAGTTTAGGCGGGGGGTCCTACAATGAGCAGTTCTTC.

The chain has TRBV5-6 and TRBJ2-3; 9 bases match TRBD1. In germline, CDR1 is SGHDT, CDR2 YYEEEE. CDR3 length: 15 amino acids. The ends lost 4 bases at V and 4 bases at J; junction bases unmatched: 7. This CDR3 reads CASSVPQGASDTQYF. The CDR3 DNA reads TGTGCCAGCAGCGTACCACAGGGGGCCTCAGATACGCAGTATTTT.

As DNA, the CDR3 is TGCGCCAGCAGCTTGTCCGGACATTTATACAATGAGCAGTTCTTC. It specifies CASSLSGHLYNEQFF. The chain is built from TRBV5-1 and TRBJ2-1; possible D gene TRBD1, 5 bases. This CDR3 contains 15 residues. Trimming left V 1 base short and J 4 bases short, with 12 bases between. CDR1 is SGHRS and CDR2 is YFSETQ in the germline V gene.

This clone appeared many times. This chain connects TRBV19 to TRBJ2-7; TRBD2 aligns across 8 bases. CDR1 and CDR2 (germline): LNHDA, SQIVND (reference sequence). Losses at the gene ends were 6 bases for V and 2 bases for J; bases not matched to a gene: 12. The CDR3 sequence is 16 residues long. CDR3 residues: CASRQRVGLEPYEQYF. The CDR3 region has the DNA TGTGCCAGTAGGCAAAGGGTGGGACTAGAGCCCTACGAGCAGTACTTC.

The V gene is TRBV7-2, the J gene TRBJ1-3; 7 positions agree with TRBD1. Germline V gives CDR1 SGHTA, CDR2 FQGNSA. This CDR3 comprises 15 residues. The ends lost 5 bases at V and 0 bases at J; junction bases unmatched: 4. CDR3 in DNA: TGTGCCAGCAGCCCGGGGACAGCCTCTGGAAACACCATATATTTT. Residues: CASSPGTASGNTIYF.

To note about this clone: At one end, the junction sequence differs from germline, possibly due to a read error. The CDR3 bases are TGTGCCAGTAGCCGAGAAAATTCTGCGGGGACTGGCTCTGGAAACACCATATATTTT. This translates into CASSRENSAGTGSGNTIYF. The chain combines TRBV4-2 with TRBJ1-3, with D possibly TRBD1 on 5 matching bases. Germline CDR1 reads LGHNA; CDR2 reads YNFKEQ. CDR3 length: 19 amino acids.

This chain connects TRBV2 to TRBJ2-1; 10 bases are a match to TRBD2. V lost 4 bases to trimming and J lost 1 base; unmatched junction nucleotides: 4. The CDR3 is 16 amino acids. The germline gives CDR1 SNHLY, CDR2 FYNNEI. CDR3 nucleotide sequence: TGTGCCAGCAGTGTTCTAGCGGGAGTGTCCTACAATGAGCAGTTCTTC. It translates to CASSVLAGVSYNEQFF.